One T cell receptor beta chain is described in this entry. The method was immunoSEQ multiplex PCR; TCRdb's version includes in-frame clones alone and lacks a portion of them. The sample shows 180,000 or so clones, about 86% of them seen only once. The data are from a study of blood T cell repertoires in COVID-19. Looking at the study overall: Samples of COVID-19 (acute and convalescent) were obtained from the United States, Italy and Spain. Sample material is recorded as cDNA or gDNA derived from T cells, B-cell-depleted T cells, or PBMCs.

Cohorts were determined from participant-reported clinical history. Among Cohort 3 donors, those recovered had two negative PCRs, clearance, or symptom resolution. V was clipped by 0 bases and J by 5 bases, with 10 bases between them. The germline CDR1 and CDR2 sequences are LGHNA and YNFKEQ. The CDR3 has 14 residues. The receptor was isolated from a man between 40 and 49 years old who had recovered from COVID-19. Source material: PBMCs or T cells enriched from blood (not recorded which). J is TRBJ1-1 and V is TRBV4-2; no clear D. CDR3 coding DNA: TGTGCCAGCAGCCAAGACCGGGTGAGAACTGAAGCTTTCTTT. Its translation: CASSQDRVRTEAFF.